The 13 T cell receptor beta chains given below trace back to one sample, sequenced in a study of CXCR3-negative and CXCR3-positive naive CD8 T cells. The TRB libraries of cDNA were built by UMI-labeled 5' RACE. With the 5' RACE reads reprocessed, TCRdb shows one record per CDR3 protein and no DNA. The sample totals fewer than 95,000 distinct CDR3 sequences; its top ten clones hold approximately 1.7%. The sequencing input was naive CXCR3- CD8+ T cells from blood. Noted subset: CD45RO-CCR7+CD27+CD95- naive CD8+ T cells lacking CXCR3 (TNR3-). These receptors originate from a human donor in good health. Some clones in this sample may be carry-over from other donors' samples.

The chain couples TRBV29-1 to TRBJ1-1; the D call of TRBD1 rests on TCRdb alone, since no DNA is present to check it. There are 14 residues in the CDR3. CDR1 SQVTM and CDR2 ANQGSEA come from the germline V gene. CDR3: CSVEAAQGAAEAFF.

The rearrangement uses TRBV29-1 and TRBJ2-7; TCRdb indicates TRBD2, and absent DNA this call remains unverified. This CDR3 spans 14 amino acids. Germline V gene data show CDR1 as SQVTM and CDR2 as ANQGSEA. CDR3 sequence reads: CSVAGLAGSYEQYF.

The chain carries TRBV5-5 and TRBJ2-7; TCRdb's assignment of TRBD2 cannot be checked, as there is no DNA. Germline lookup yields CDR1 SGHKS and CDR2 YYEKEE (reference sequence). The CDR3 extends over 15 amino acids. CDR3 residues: CASSFGPGLAGEQYF.

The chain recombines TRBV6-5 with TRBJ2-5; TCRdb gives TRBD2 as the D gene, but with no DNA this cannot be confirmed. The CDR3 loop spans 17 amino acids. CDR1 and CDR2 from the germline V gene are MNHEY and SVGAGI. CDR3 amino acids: CASSYLRSSGLQETQYF.

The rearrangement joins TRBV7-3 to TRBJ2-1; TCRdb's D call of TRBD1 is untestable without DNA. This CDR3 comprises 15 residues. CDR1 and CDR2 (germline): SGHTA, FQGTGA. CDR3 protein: CASSPGTGGGNEQFF. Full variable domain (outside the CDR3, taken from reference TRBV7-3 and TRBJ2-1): GAGVSQTPSNKVTEKGKYVELRCDPISGHTALYWYRQSLGQGPEFLIYFQGTGAADDSGLPNDRFFAVRPEGSVSTLKIQRTERGDSAVYLCASSPGTGGGNEQFFGPGTRLTVL.

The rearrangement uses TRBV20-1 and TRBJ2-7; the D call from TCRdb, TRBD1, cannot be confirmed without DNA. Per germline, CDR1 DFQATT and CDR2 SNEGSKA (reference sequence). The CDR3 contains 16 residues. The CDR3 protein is CSAGPPFGVARYEQYF.

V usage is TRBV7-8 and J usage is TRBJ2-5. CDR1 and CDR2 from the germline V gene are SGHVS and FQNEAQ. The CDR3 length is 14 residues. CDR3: CASSLVARTETQYF.

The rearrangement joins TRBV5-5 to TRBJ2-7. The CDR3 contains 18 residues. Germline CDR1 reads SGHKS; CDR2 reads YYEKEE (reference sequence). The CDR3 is CAGSSVLHELVSSYEQYF. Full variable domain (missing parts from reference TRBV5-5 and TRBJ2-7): DAGVTQSPTHLIKTRGQQVTLRCSPISGHKSVSWYQQVLGQGPQFIFQYYEKEERGRGNFPDRFSARQFPNYSSELNVNALLLGDSALYLCAGSSVLHELVSSYEQYFGPGTRLTVT.

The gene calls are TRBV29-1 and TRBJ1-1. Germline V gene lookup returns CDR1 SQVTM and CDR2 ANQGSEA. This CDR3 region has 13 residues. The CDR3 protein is CSVELAGATEAFF.

The CDR3 here is CASSKDRGGPDEQYF. The chain carries TRBV7-9 and TRBJ2-7; TCRdb lists TRBD1, though no DNA is available to test this call. CDR3 length equals 15 residues. Looked up from germline, CDR1 is SEHNR and CDR2 is FQNEAQ (reference sequence).

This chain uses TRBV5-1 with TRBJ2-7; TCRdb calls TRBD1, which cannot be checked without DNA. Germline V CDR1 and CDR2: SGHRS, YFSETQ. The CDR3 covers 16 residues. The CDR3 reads CASSVTGGQSTYEQYF.

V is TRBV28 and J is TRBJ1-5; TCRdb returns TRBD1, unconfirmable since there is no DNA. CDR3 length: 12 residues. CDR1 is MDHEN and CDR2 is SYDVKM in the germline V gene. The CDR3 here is CAIGGFNQPQHF.

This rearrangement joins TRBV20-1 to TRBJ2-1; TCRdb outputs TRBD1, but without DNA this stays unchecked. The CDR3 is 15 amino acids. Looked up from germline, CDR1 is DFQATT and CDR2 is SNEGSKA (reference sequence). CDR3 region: CSAKIPGQDYNEQFF.